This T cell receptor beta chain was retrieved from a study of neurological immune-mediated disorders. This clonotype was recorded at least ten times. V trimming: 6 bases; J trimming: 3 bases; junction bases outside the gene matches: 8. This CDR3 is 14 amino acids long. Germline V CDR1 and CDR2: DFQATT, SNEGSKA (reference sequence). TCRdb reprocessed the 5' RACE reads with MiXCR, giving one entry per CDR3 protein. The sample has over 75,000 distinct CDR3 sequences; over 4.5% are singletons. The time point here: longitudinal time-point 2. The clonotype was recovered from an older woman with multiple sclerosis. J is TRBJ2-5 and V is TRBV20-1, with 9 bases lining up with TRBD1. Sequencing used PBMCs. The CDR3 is CSAGQGRGKETQYF. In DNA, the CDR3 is TGCAGTGCAGGACAGGGGAGAGGCAAAGAGACCCAGTACTTC.